This passage covers 27 T cell receptor beta chains from one sample sequenced in a study of T cell clonotyping in hematopoietic cell transplantation (dated by TCRdb to about 2021). The library was built by means of the immunoSEQ multiplex PCR assay. The table comes from immuneACCESS by way of TCRdb, which keeps in-frame sequences with V and J called. Part of the clones is missing from these tables; in studies checked, under half for an unresolved V gene and the rest for unknown reasons. The sample profile shows some 5,900 clones; under 90% of them were found once. Around 8.1% of the sample rests with the top ten. This sample's time point label indicates: 100 days after allo-HCT. Material: peripheral blood mononuclear cells, obtained 100 days after allogeneic stem cell transplant. The source of these receptors is a male patient aged 35-55 years who had an allogeneic stem cell transplant from an unrelated donor, so the T cells may come from the graft donor. Some clones in this sample may be carry-over from other donors' samples.

The J gene is TRBJ1-2, the V gene TRBV20-1; tentatively, D is TRBD1 (5 bases). The CDR3 contains 11 residues. From germline, CDR1 is DFQATT and CDR2 SNEGSKA (reference sequence). Trimming left V 3 bases short and J 8 bases short, with 10 bases between. The CDR3 DNA follows: TGCAGTGCTAGTCAGGGATACGGCTACACCTTC. It translates to CSASQGYGYTF.

The rearrangement links TRBV5-8 to TRBJ2-1; 13 nucleotides match TRBD2. The CDR3 spans 16 residues. Germline CDR1 reads SGHTS; CDR2 reads YDEGEE. The ends lost 0 bases at V and 7 bases at J; junction bases unmatched: 4. In DNA, the CDR3 is TGTGCCAGCAGCTTGGGTTGGACTAGCGGGGGAAATGAGCAGTTCTTC. The encoded protein is CASSLGWTSGGNEQFF.

The chain joins TRBV10-3 to TRBJ1-2; 7 nucleotides agree with TRBD1. With 7 bases clipped from V and 7 bases from J, the junction kept 6 bases outside the gene matches. The CDR3 length is 12 residues. Germline CDR1 ENHRY, CDR2 SYGVKD. The CDR3 is CAITPPGGGYTF. The CDR3 coding sequence is TGTGCCATCACGCCCCCAGGGGGTGGCTACACCTTC.

The V gene is TRBV4-2, the J gene TRBJ2-7; tentative D call: TRBD1 (6 bases). Looked up from germline, CDR1 is LGHNA and CDR2 is YNFKEQ. V was shortened by 2 bases and J by 0 bases, with 17 bases between the two germline ends. CDR3 length: 17 residues. The DNA of the CDR3 is TGTGCCAGCAGCCAAATTCAAGCGCGGACAGACTCCTACGAGCAGTACTTC. Its protein product is CASSQIQARTDSYEQYF.

V is TRBV2 and J is TRBJ2-3, with 11 bases identical to TRBD2. This CDR3 has 17 amino acids. V lost 9 bases to trimming and J lost 6 bases; unmatched junction nucleotides: 17. Germline CDR1 reads SNHLY; CDR2 reads FYNNEI. The CDR3 DNA reads as TGTGCCAGGACTGACTCGGGGGCGAGACTAGCGGGGGATACGCAGTATTTT. Protein sequence: CARTDSGARLAGDTQYF.

This clone was seen a handful of times. The chain links TRBV6-5 to TRBJ1-1; unclear D gene. Deletions cut 6 bases from V and 4 bases from J, with 18 bases between. Germline CDR1 is MNHEY and CDR2 is SVGAGI. CDR3 length: 15 residues. CDR3 DNA: TGTGCCAGCAGCCCTACCGGGCCCCGGGTCACTGAAGCTTTCTTT. Protein product: CASSPTGPRVTEAFF.

The chain employs TRBV30 and TRBJ1-4, with 7 bases that match TRBD1. Germline V gene sequence: CDR1 GTSNPN, CDR2 SVGIG (reference sequence). V dropped 3 bases and J dropped 4; count of bases not matched to a gene: 5. CDR3 length equals 14 residues. The CDR3 loop reads CAWRADRLNEKLFF. Here the CDR3 DNA reads TGTGCCTGGAGGGCGGACAGGCTTAATGAAAAACTGTTTTTT.

This chain uses TRBV6-5 with TRBJ2-7; possible D gene TRBD2, 6 bases. Germline CDR1 reads MNHEY; CDR2 reads SVGAGI. The CDR3 sequence is 14 residues long. V was shortened by 6 bases and J by 3 bases, with 15 bases between the two germline ends. CDR3: CASRPGGSGYEQYF. DNA of the CDR3: TGTGCCAGCAGGCCCGGAGGGTCCGGCTACGAGCAGTACTTC.

The chain joins TRBV5-6 to TRBJ1-2; the D gene is possibly TRBD1 (6 bases). Germline V gene data show CDR1 as SGHDT and CDR2 as YYEEEE. This CDR3 region has 13 residues. Deletions cut 0 bases from V and 8 bases from J, with 11 bases between. CDR3 region: CASSLAGVSGYTF. As DNA, the CDR3 is TGTGCCAGCAGCTTGGCAGGGGTGAGCGGCTACACCTTC. The full variable domain, with the rest looked up from reference TRBV5-6 and TRBJ1-2, is DAGVTQSPTHLIKTRGQQVTLRCSPKSGHDTVSWYQQALGQGPQFIFQYYEEEERQRGNFPDRFSGHQFPNYSSELNVNALLLGDSALYLCASSLAGVSGYTFGSGTRLTVV.

J is TRBJ1-3 and V is TRBV5-8; D not certain. The CDR3 has 15 amino acids. Trimming stripped 3 bases from V and 2 bases from J, with 12 bases between. Germline-derived CDR1 and CDR2 are SGHTS and YDEGEE. CDR3 DNA: TGTGCCAGCAGCTACCGGACGGGGACTGGAAACACCATATATTTT. Translated, it gives CASSYRTGTGNTIYF. Full variable domain (rest looked up from reference TRBV5-8 and TRBJ1-3): EAGVTQSPTHLIKTRGQQATLRCSPISGHTSVYWYQQALGLGLQFLLWYDEGEERNRGNFPPRFSGRQFPNYSSELNVNALELEDSALYLCASSYRTGTGNTIYFGEGSWLTVV.

This clone showed up just once. The rearrangement uses TRBV6-6 and TRBJ2-7, with 8 bases fitting TRBD1. The CDR3 length is 15 residues. V shed 3 bases and J 6 bases; nucleotides not matched to a gene: 10. Germline lookup yields CDR1 MNHNY and CDR2 SVGAGI (reference sequence). CDR3 sequence: CASSYFQGAPGEQYF. The CDR3 bases are TGTGCCAGCAGTTATTTCCAGGGGGCTCCAGGCGAGCAGTACTTC.

J is TRBJ2-2 and V is TRBV25-1, with D unclear. V was trimmed by 2 bases and J by 6 bases, leaving 7 bases between them. Germline CDR1 MGHDK, CDR2 SYGVNS. This CDR3 has 13 amino acids. DNA for the CDR3: TGTGCCAGCAGTGAACCAAGGTCCGGGGAGCTGTTTTTT. This translates into CASSEPRSGELFF.

The rearrangement links TRBV6-5 to TRBJ2-1, with no clear D. The CDR3 consists of 16 residues. Trimming left V 0 bases short and J 1 base short, with 10 bases between. From germline, CDR1 is MNHEY and CDR2 SVGAGI. Here the CDR3 DNA reads TGTGCCAGCAGTTACTCTGGCCCCCCTTCCTACAATGAGCAGTTCTTC. This encodes CASSYSGPPSYNEQFF.

The chain combines TRBV5-1 with TRBJ2-3; TRBD2 matches at 8 bases. The germline CDR1 and CDR2 sequences are SGHRS and YFSETQ. The V gene end was trimmed by 4 bases and the J gene end by 4 bases; junction bases not matched to a gene: 11. This CDR3 region has 16 residues. In nucleotides, the CDR3 is TGCGCCAGCAGCCCAACCAGACGGGGGGGCCCAGATACGCAGTATTTT. Protein: CASSPTRRGGPDTQYF.

The chain employs TRBV6-5 and TRBJ1-5; perhaps TRBD1 as D (5 bases). Germline V gene lookup returns CDR1 MNHEY and CDR2 SVGAGI. The V and J ends lost 2 bases and 2 bases respectively, with 10 bases between them. The CDR3 is 15 amino acids. This chain's CDR3 is CASSYPVGGNQPQHF. The CDR3 coding sequence is TGTGCCAGCAGTTACCCAGTGGGGGGCAATCAGCCCCAGCATTTT.

The CDR3 DNA follows: TGTGCCAGCATGGCCTCCTCCTATAATTCACCCCTCCACTTT. Amino acids: CASMASSYNSPLHF. The rearrangement uses TRBV27 and TRBJ1-6; D uncertain. The V and J ends lost 7 bases and 0 bases respectively, with 7 bases between them. The CDR3 is 14 residues long. From germline, CDR1 is MNHEY and CDR2 SMNVEV (reference sequence).

The chain couples TRBV7-9 to TRBJ1-5, with D possibly matching TRBD1 (6 bases). CDR3 size: 16 residues. V gave up 2 bases and J gave up 5 bases, with 16 bases separating them. CDR1 and CDR2 (germline): SEHNR, FQNEAQ (reference sequence). Here the CDR3 reads CASSLSEQGLHQPQHF. The CDR3 coding sequence is TGTGCCAGCAGCTTATCTGAACAGGGCTTGCATCAGCCCCAGCATTTT.

The chain couples TRBV11-1 to TRBJ2-7, with D possibly matching TRBD2 (6 bases). V dropped 4 bases and J dropped 0 bases, with 10 bases sitting between them. Germline lookup yields CDR1 SGHAT and CDR2 FQDESV (reference sequence). The CDR3 has 14 residues. Here the CDR3 reads CASSWAGSSYEQYF. The CDR3 DNA is TGTGCCAGCAGCTGGGCCGGGAGCTCCTACGAGCAGTACTTC.

The CDR3 here is CASSEANRAREGYTF. The CDR3 bases are TGTGCCAGCAGTGAAGCTAATAGGGCCAGGGAGGGCTACACCTTC. This chain uses TRBV6-1 with TRBJ1-2; the D gene is possibly TRBD1 (5 bases). Per the germline V gene, CDR1 is MNHNS and CDR2 is SASEGT. The CDR3 totals 15 residues. V lost 0 bases and J 8 bases, leaving 16 bases between the germline ends.

The rearrangement uses TRBV28 and TRBJ1-5; D is uncertain. Looked up from germline, CDR1 is MDHEN and CDR2 is SYDVKM. This CDR3 contains 13 residues. V dropped 6 bases and J dropped 9 bases, with 15 bases sitting between them. In nucleotides, the CDR3 is TGTGCCAGCAGGCCCCCCGGTGGGTCGCCCCAGCATTTT. This gives the protein CASRPPGGSPQHF. Using reference TRBV28 and TRBJ1-5 for the parts outside the CDR3, the full variable domain is DVKVTQSSRYLVKRTGEKVFLECVQDMDHENMFWYRQDPGLGLRLIYFSYDVKMKEKGDIPEGYSVSREKKERFSLILESASTNQTSMYLCASRPPGGSPQHFGDGTRLSIL.

The table lists this clone with a few counts. J is TRBJ2-3 and V is TRBV11-2; D is undetermined. V was clipped by 1 base and J by 5 bases, with 7 bases between them. The CDR3 extends over 13 amino acids. CDR1 and CDR2 from the germline V gene are SGHAT and FQNNGV. CDR3 nucleotides: TGTGCCAGCAGCTTAGCCCCCCAAGATACGCAGTATTTT. It codes for CASSLAPQDTQYF.

This CDR3 is CASSYAGLGSNQPQHF. Written as DNA, the CDR3 is TGTGCCAGCAGTTACGCGGGACTAGGGAGCAATCAGCCCCAGCATTTT. The chain uses TRBV6-6 and TRBJ1-5, with a tentative D call TRBD1 (5 bases). Trimming cost V 2 bases and J 1 base, with 12 bases left between them. CDR1 and CDR2 (germline): MNHNY, SVGAGI (reference sequence). CDR3 size: 16 residues.

The chain has TRBV6-5 and TRBJ1-2, with 7 bases aligning to TRBD1. The CDR3 has 14 amino acids. Germline CDR1 reads MNHEY; CDR2 reads SVGAGI. V dropped 7 bases and J dropped 3; count of bases not matched to a gene: 8. The CDR3 loop reads CASNDRVKDYGYTF. The CDR3 nucleotides read TGTGCCAGCAACGACAGGGTAAAGGACTATGGCTACACCTTC.

V is TRBV6-5 and J is TRBJ1-2; D is perhaps TRBD1 (5 bases). Per the germline V gene, CDR1 is MNHEY and CDR2 is SVGAGI. The CDR3 sequence is 14 residues long. The V and J ends lost 6 bases and 0 bases respectively, with 11 bases between them. The CDR3 is CASRRGPANYGYTF. CDR3 coding DNA: TGTGCCAGCAGAAGGGGACCCGCTAACTATGGCTACACCTTC.

This clone came up once. J is TRBJ1-6 and V is TRBV9; D perhaps matches TRBD1 (5 bases). The V gene's germline CDR1 is SGDLS and CDR2 YYNGEE. The V and J ends lost 0 bases and 9 bases respectively, with 10 bases between them. The CDR3 is 14 amino acids. Here the CDR3 reads CASSVARDGSPLHF. The CDR3 DNA follows: TGTGCCAGCAGCGTAGCCAGGGATGGTTCACCCCTCCACTTT.

The chain couples TRBV11-2 to TRBJ1-2, with D unresolved. Germline V lookup: CDR1 SGHAT, CDR2 FQNNGV. Deletions cut 5 bases from V and 0 bases from J, with 16 bases between. The CDR3 sequence is 16 residues long. DNA of the CDR3: TGTGCCAGCAGCCCCCGCGTGTCCGTAGCTAACTATGGCTACACCTTC. Residues: CASSPRVSVANYGYTF.

V usage is TRBV6-6 and J usage is TRBJ1-2; possibly TRBD1 for D (6 bases). The V gene lost 6 bases and the J gene lost 2 bases, with 7 bases spanning the gap. This CDR3 comprises 12 residues. Germline CDR1 reads MNHNY; CDR2 reads SVGAGI (reference sequence). The CDR3 coding sequence is TGTGCCAGCAGAACAGGGAACTATGGCTACACCTTC. It is translated as CASRTGNYGYTF.